This TCR beta chain was identified during a study of CD8+CD57+ T cells in acquired aplastic anemia (dated by TCRdb to between 2018 and 2020). Broadly, across the study: A mean of around 3.2 ug of DNA, ranging from roughly 0.19 to 27.4 ug, was extracted from sorted CD4+ and CD8+ cells. A CD8+CD57+ expansion meant a frequency higher than the mean frequency seen in healthy subjects.

What the research found in general, with its limitations: Patients and healthy controls showed no significant difference in CD8+ Simpson's diversity (P=0.060). Although 25 to 30 CD8+ CDR3 sequences were shared by patients and controls, these sequences appeared highly expressed in patients and within the immunodominant clones of patients.

The CDR3 contains 12 residues, cysteine and phenylalanine counted. Only CDR3 DNA is held: 36 bases, read in frame from base 1. Via the germline V gene (reference sequence), CDR1 is LNHDA and CDR2 SQIVND. V lost 7 bases and J lost 7 bases; the stretch between them is 11 bases long. Expansion of CD8+CD57+ cells had been shown by flow cytometry in the patients chosen for sequencing. Every patient had severe acquired aplastic anemia, diagnosed using the International Study of Aplastic Anemia and Agranulocytosis and Camitta criteria. No patient had received any therapy when blood was sampled. In the study, sorted CD4+ and CD8+ blood T cells from patients with severe aplastic anemia and from healthy subjects underwent deep sequencing of TCR repertoires. Patients were enrolled in the USA under clinicaltrials.gov protocols 00001620, 01623167, 00001397, 00071045, 00081523 and 00961064. Ficoll-Paque density gradient centrifugation was used to isolate peripheral blood mononuclear cells. CD4+ and CD8+ T cells were sorted by FACS or magnetic beads before DNA extraction.

TCR beta VDJ combination and CDR3 sequence profiling used genomic DNA as the template. An Illumina HiSeq 2000 was used for TCR repertoire sequencing. Per the original workflow: TRBV/TRBJ rearrangement plots, CDR3 size and DJ length profiles, and Simpson's diversity index were used to evaluate the repertoires. The immunodominant clone was defined as the most abundant DNA sequence in deep sequencing data. CDR3 amino acid sequences were screened for sharing across subjects and were compared with published repertoires and the VDJdb database. The public reads were reprocessed in TCRdb via fastp at Q25 and MiXCR, keeping in-frame beta chains. Each CDR3 protein gets just one entry, which takes the most common genes and DNA from the rows behind it. For this entry, the V and J calls and clone size follow TCRdb and not the study's own pipeline. The sample contains just over 450,000 distinct CDR3 sequences, about a third of them found a single time. The biggest ten clones account for around 0.82% of the sample.

This clonotype was recorded many times. Its antigen target is currently unknown. Nothing much larger sits one base from this clone, and base qualities are not available. The sample consisted of sorted CD4+, CD8+, or CD8+CD57+ T cells (not recorded which) from PBMCs. This receptor was obtained from a human donor with aplastic anemia. The V and J genes are TRBV19 and TRBJ1-5; the D gene is possibly TRBD1, with 5 bases matching. The CDR3 here reads CASNQGPQPQHF. The DNA reads as follows: TGTGCCAGTAATCAGGGACCCCAGCCCCAGCATTTT.